Below, 10 T cell receptor beta chains from the same sample are listed, as sequenced in a study of response to subunit inactivated influenza vaccine. TCRdb reprocessed the RT-PCR reads with MiXCR, giving one entry per CDR3 protein. The data contain approximately 300,000 distinct CDR3 sequences, about 20% of them singletons. The source material was PBMCs from blood, sampled about 20 months after vaccination. The receptors were gathered from a man aged 50-75 years who received an inactivated influenza vaccine.

This chain connects TRBV10-3 to TRBJ2-4, with 10 bases that match TRBD2. Germline CDR1 reads ENHRY; CDR2 reads SYGVKD. The trim removed 4 bases at V and 12 bases at J, leaving 12 bases unmatched. This CDR3 has 15 amino acids. CDR3 in DNA: TGTGCCATCAGTGTTCAAGCGGGAGGGGGTCAAACTCAGTACTTC. This encodes CAISVQAGGGQTQYF.

The rearrangement uses TRBV6-2 or TRBV6-3 and TRBJ1-1; D is unresolved. This CDR3 has 15 amino acids. The V gene lost 6 bases and the J gene lost 2 bases, with 16 bases spanning the gap. The V gene's germline CDR1 is MNHEY and CDR2 SVGEGT. The CDR3 spells CASSPLSSPNTEAFF. For the CDR3, the DNA is TGTGCCAGCAGCCCTCTCTCCAGTCCTAACACTGAAGCTTTCTTT.

This clonotype was seen a handful of times. This chain uses TRBV14 with TRBJ2-1, with 7 bases lining up with TRBD1. From germline, CDR1 is SGHDN and CDR2 FVKESK. This CDR3 has 15 amino acids. J gave up 5 bases and V 5 bases, and 9 bases lay outside the gene matches. CDR3 bases: TGTGCCAGCAGCTCCTCGGGACAGATCAACAATGAGCAGTTCTTC. It yields the protein CASSSSGQINNEQFF.

This clonotype was seen more than once but under ten times. This sequence joins TRBV4-3 and TRBJ1-1; D is undetermined. The CDR3 has 14 residues. CDR1 is LGHNA, CDR2 YSLEER, per germline. With 1 base removed from V and 0 bases from J, the gap between germline ends came to 6 bases. The CDR3 is CASSQAPVNTEAFF. CDR3 coding DNA: TGCGCCAGCAGCCAAGCACCAGTGAACACTGAAGCTTTCTTT.

This clonotype was recorded once. The V and J genes are TRBV20-1 and TRBJ1-2, with D unclear. CDR3 length equals 13 residues. Germline CDR1 and CDR2: DFQATT and SNEGSKA (reference sequence). Trimming shortened V by 6 bases and J by 2 bases, and 13 bases separated the two germline ends. The CDR3 here is CSALGTENYGYTF. The DNA of the CDR3 is TGCAGTGCGTTGGGAACAGAAAACTATGGCTACACCTTC.

This clonotype was counted between two and nine times. This chain uses TRBV15 with TRBJ2-7; no firm D call. Trimming took 0 bases from V and 2 from J, leaving 5 bases between them. The CDR3 length is 13 residues. CDR1 and CDR2 (germline): LNHNV, YYDKDF (reference sequence). The CDR3 bases are TGTGCCACCAGCAGAGATAGGCCCTACGAGCAGTACTTC. Translated, it gives CATSRDRPYEQYF.

This clonotype was detected only a few times. The V call is TRBV4-2, the J call TRBJ1-1; D call uncertain. Looked up from germline, CDR1 is LGHNA and CDR2 is YNFKEQ. This CDR3 has 12 residues. The ends were cut back, 4 bases at V and 9 bases at J, with 12 bases in the middle. CDR3 loop: CASSPKAHQAFF. The CDR3 nucleotides are TGTGCCAGCAGCCCGAAGGCCCACCAAGCTTTCTTT.

V usage is TRBV7-9 and J usage is TRBJ1-2, with a weak D call TRBD1 (5 bases). Trimming shortened V by 5 bases and J by 6 bases, and 19 bases separated the two germline ends. Per germline, CDR1 SEHNR and CDR2 FQNEAQ (reference sequence). The CDR3 extends over 15 amino acids. This CDR3 reads CASSTHPEGKDGYTF. The CDR3 bases are TGTGCCAGCAGCACCCACCCCGAGGGGAAGGATGGCTACACCTTC.

This clonotype was observed a handful of times. This chain joins TRBV4-3 and TRBJ2-7; 10 bases are shared with TRBD2. This CDR3 contains 18 residues. In germline, CDR1 is LGHNA, CDR2 YSLEER. V lost 0 bases to trimming and J lost 2 bases; unmatched junction nucleotides: 10. The CDR3 protein is CASSQDWILAGATYEQYF. For the CDR3, the DNA is TGCGCCAGCAGCCAAGATTGGATCCTAGCGGGGGCTACCTACGAGCAGTACTTC.

The genes are TRBV14 and TRBJ1-1, with a tentative D call TRBD1 (5 bases). CDR1 SGHDN and CDR2 FVKESK come from the germline V gene. The CDR3 contains 17 residues. The V and J ends lost 1 base and 3 bases respectively, with 18 bases between them. The CDR3 DNA sequence: TGTGCCAGCAGCCAAGTCCAGGGCCAGGGATGGGACACTGAAGCTTTCTTT. Protein product: CASSQVQGQGWDTEAFF. The entire variable domain, with the rest obtained from reference TRBV14 and TRBJ1-1, is as follows: EAGVTQFPSHSVIEKGQTVTLRCDPISGHDNLYWYRRVMGKEIKFLLHFVKESKQDESGMPNNRFLAERTGGTYSTLKVQPAELEDSGVYFCASSQVQGQGWDTEAFFGQGTRLTVV.